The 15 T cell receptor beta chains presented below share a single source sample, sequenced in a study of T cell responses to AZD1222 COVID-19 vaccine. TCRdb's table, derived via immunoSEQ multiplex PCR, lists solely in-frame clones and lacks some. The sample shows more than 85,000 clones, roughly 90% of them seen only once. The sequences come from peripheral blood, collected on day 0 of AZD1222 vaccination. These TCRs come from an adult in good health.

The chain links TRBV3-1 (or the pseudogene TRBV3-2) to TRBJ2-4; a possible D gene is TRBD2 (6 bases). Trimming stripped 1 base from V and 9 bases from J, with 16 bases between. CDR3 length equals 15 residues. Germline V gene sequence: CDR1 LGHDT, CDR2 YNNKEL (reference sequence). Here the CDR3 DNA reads TGTGCCAGCAGCCAAGTCCATTCTACCGGGGGCATTCAGTACTTC. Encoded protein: CASSQVHSTGGIQYF.

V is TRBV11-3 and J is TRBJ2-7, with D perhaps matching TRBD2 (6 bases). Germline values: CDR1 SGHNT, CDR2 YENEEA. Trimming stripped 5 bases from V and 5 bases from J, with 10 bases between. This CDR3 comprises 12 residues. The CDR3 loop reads CASSRGGNEQYF. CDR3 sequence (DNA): TGTGCCAGCAGCCGAGGAGGGAACGAGCAGTACTTC. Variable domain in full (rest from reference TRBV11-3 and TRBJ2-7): EAGVVQSPRYKIIEKKQPVAFWCNPISGHNTLYWYLQNLGQGPELLIRYENEEAVDDSQLPKDRFSAERLKGVDSTLKIQPAELGDSAVYLCASSRGGNEQYFGPGTRLTVT.

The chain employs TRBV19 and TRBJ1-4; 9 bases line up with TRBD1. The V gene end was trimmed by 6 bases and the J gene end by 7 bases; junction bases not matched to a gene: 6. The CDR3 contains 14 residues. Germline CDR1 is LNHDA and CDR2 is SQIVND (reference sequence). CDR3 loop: CASSTTGGVEKLFF. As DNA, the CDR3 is TGTGCCAGTAGCACGACAGGGGGTGTTGAAAAACTGTTTTTT.

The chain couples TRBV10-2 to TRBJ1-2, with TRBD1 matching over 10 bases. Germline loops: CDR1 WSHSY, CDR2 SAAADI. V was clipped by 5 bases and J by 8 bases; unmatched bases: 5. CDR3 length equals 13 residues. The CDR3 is CASSSGTGVGYTF. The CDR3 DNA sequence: TGCGCCAGCAGTTCCGGGACAGGGGTCGGCTACACCTTC.

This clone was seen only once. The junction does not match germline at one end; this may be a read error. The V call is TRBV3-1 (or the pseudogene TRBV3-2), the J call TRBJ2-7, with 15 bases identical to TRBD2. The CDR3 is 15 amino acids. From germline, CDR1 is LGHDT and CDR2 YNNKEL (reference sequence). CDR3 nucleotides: TGTGTCAGCAGCATGGGACTAGCGGGAGGAAACGAGCAGTACTTC. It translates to CVSSMGLAGGNEQYF.

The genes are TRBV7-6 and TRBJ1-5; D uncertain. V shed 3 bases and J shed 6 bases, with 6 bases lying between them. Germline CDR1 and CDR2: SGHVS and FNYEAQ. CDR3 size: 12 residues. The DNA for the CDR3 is TGTGCCAGCAGCTTTCCAGGTCAGCCCCAGCATTTT. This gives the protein CASSFPGQPQHF. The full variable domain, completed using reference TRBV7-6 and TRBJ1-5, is GAGVSQSPRYKVTKRGQDVALRCDPISGHVSLYWYRQALGQGPEFLTYFNYEAQQDKSGLPNDRFSAERPEGSISTLTIQRTEQRDSAMYRCASSFPGQPQHFGDGTRLSIL.

CDR3 amino acids: CASSYTLNGGYTF. CDR3 DNA sequence: TGTGCCAGCAGTTATACCCTGAACGGTGGCTACACCTTC. The V and J genes are TRBV6-6 and TRBJ1-2; D is undetermined. V lost 3 bases, J lost 7 bases, and 12 bases lay in between. The CDR3 is made up of 13 amino acids. The germline CDR1 and CDR2 sequences are MNHNY and SVGAGI (reference sequence).

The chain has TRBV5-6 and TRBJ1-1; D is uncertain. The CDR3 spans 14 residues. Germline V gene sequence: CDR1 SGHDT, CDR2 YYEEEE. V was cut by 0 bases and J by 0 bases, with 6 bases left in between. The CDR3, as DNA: TGTGCCAGCAGCTTGGCCCAGTTGAACACTGAAGCTTTCTTT. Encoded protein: CASSLAQLNTEAFF.

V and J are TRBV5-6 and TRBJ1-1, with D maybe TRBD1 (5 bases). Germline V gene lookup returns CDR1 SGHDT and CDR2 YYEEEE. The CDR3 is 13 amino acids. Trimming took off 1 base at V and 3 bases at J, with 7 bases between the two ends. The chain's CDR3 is CASSLWGDTEAFF. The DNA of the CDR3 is TGTGCCAGCAGCTTGTGGGGGGACACTGAAGCTTTCTTT.

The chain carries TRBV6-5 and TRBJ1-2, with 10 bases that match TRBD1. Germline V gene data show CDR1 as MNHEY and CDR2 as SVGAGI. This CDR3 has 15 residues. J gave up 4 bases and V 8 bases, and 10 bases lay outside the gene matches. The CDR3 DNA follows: TGTGCCAGCGCTACTGACAGGGGGCGAGTCTATGGCTACACCTTC. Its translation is CASATDRGRVYGYTF.

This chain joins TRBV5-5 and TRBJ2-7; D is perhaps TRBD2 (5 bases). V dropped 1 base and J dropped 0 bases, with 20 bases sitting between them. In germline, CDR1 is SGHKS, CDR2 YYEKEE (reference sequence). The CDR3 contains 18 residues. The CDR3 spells CASSLRPPSTGNSYEQYF. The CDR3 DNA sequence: TGTGCCAGCAGCTTGCGTCCCCCATCGACCGGGAACTCCTACGAGCAGTACTTC. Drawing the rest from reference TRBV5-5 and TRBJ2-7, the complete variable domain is DAGVTQSPTHLIKTRGQQVTLRCSPISGHKSVSWYQQVLGQGPQFIFQYYEKEERGRGNFPDRFSARQFPNYSSELNVNALLLGDSALYLCASSLRPPSTGNSYEQYFGPGTRLTVT.

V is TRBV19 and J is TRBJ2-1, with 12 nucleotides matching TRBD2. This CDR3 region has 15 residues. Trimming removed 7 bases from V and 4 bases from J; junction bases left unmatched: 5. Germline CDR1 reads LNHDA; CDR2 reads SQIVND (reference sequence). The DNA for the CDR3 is TGTGCCAGTACTCAGACTAGCGGGAGTTACAATGAGCAGTTCTTC. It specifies CASTQTSGSYNEQFF.

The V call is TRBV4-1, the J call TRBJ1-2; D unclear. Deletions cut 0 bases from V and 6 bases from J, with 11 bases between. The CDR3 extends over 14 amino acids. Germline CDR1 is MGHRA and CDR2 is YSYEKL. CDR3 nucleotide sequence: TGCGCCAGCAGCCAAGAGGGCAGATTGCATGGCTACACCTTC. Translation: CASSQEGRLHGYTF.

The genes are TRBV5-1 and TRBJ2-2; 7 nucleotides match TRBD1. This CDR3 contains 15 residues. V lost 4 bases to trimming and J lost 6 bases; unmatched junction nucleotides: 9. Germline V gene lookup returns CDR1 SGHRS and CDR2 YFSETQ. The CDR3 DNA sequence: TGCGCCAGCAGCCAGAGACAGGGAATGGCCGGGGAGCTGTTTTTT. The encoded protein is CASSQRQGMAGELFF.

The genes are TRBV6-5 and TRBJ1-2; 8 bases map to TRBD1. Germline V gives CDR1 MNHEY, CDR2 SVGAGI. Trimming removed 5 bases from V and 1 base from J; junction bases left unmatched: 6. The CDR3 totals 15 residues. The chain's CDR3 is CASSPPGGNNYGYTF. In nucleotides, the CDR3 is TGTGCCAGCAGTCCCCCAGGGGGCAATAACTATGGCTACACCTTC.